This entry is about one TCR beta chain. This sample was taken from a study of T cells in Graves' hyperthyroidism and ophthalmopathy. With V trimmed by 6 bases and J by 11 bases, 10 bases remained unmatched. The CDR3 runs 13 residues. From germline, CDR1 is SEHNR and CDR2 FQNEAQ (reference sequence). What was amplified from RNA transcripts were TCR beta CDR3 regions. Carried out on the TCR CDR3, a first-round RT-PCR used the HTBI primer set. One entry per CDR3 protein results from TCRdb running MiXCR on the multiplex PCR reads. This table holds hundreds of thousands of distinct CDR3 sequences, under 25% found once.

The sequencing sample was made of blood. The gene calls are TRBV7-9 and TRBJ1-1; 9 nucleotides align to TRBD1. This TCR derives from a man aged 25 to 40 with Graves' ophthalmopathy. CDR3 residues: CASRPNTGGAAFF. CDR3 DNA sequence: TGTGCCAGCAGACCGAACACAGGGGGCGCGGCTTTCTTT.